A single sample gave rise to the 28 T cell receptor beta chains below, sequenced in a study of blood T cells in healthy people across ages. Then a second PCR, running roughly 7 to 11 cycles, was carried out with a sample-barcoded 5' primer and a J-beta primer mix. A single record per CDR3 protein comes from TCRdb applying MiXCR to the 5' RACE reads. The sample shows some 1,000,000 distinct CDR3 sequences, around 25% of them seen only once. These data also formed part of another study, on T cells of mothers and their children.

The sequenced sample consisted of blood. The source is a girl aged 2 to 10 in good health.

The rearrangement links TRBV20-1 to TRBJ2-2; D is possibly TRBD1 (6 bases). Germline values: CDR1 DFQATT, CDR2 SNEGSKA (reference sequence). This CDR3 region has 15 residues. Trimming removed 3 bases at V and 0 bases at J, with 11 bases between. CDR3 residues: CSASSGASNTGELFF. CDR3 DNA sequence: TGCAGTGCTAGCTCAGGGGCTTCGAACACCGGGGAGCTGTTTTTT.

This clonotype was detected only a few times. The chain links TRBV7-3 to TRBJ2-5, with D possibly matching TRBD2 (6 bases). This CDR3 has 15 amino acids. The ends were cut back, 6 bases at V and 5 bases at J, with 19 bases in the middle. Per the germline V gene, CDR1 is SGHTA and CDR2 is FQGTGA. DNA of the CDR3: TGTGCCAGCAGTTCAAATGGCGGGGTTGGGGAGACCCAGTACTTC. It is translated as CASSSNGGVGETQYF.

The V call is TRBV10-3, the J call TRBJ2-2, with D perhaps matching TRBD2 (6 bases). The CDR3 runs to 19 residues. Germline loops: CDR1 ENHRY, CDR2 SYGVKD. The V gene lost 3 bases and the J gene lost 0 bases, with 20 bases spanning the gap. The CDR3 is CAISDLILGPGANTGELFF. CDR3 DNA sequence: TGTGCCATCAGTGATTTAATCCTTGGCCCGGGAGCGAACACCGGGGAGCTGTTTTTT.

The chain carries TRBV18 and TRBJ2-1; 10 bases line up with TRBD2. V dropped 4 bases and J dropped 6; count of bases not matched to a gene: 18. From germline, CDR1 is KGHSH and CDR2 LQKENI. CDR3 size: 19 residues. CDR3 region: CASSHLPGLAPIFLNEQFF. For the CDR3, the DNA is TGTGCCAGCTCACATCTGCCGGGACTAGCGCCCATTTTTCTCAATGAGCAGTTCTTC.

About this clonotype: A read error may produce the germline difference seen at one junction end. CDR3 in amino acids: CAVPGQENTGELSF. The CDR3 bases are TGTGCCGTGCCGGGACAGGAGAACACCGGGGAGCTGTCTTTT. The rearrangement joins TRBV10-3 to TRBJ2-2; 8 nucleotides agree with TRBD1. This CDR3 has 14 residues. Per germline, CDR1 ENHRY and CDR2 SYGVKD.

In its sample, this clonotype was seen a few times. The rearrangement uses TRBV10-3 and TRBJ2-5; D may be TRBD1 (5 bases). V was pared by 11 bases and J by 0 bases, with 16 bases between. The CDR3 sequence is 14 residues long. Germline V gives CDR1 ENHRY, CDR2 SYGVKD. The DNA of the CDR3 is TGTGCCGCTGGGGCCCTGGGGCACCAAGAGACCCAGTACTTC. This translates into CAAGALGHQETQYF.

The rearrangement joins TRBV7-9 to TRBJ2-5, with D maybe TRBD1 (5 bases). TRBJ2-7 explains the end of the DNA better; the J call may be wrong. CDR3 length: 16 amino acids. Germline V gives CDR1 SEHNR, CDR2 FQNEAQ (reference sequence). The CDR3, as DNA: TGTGCCAGCAGCTTAGAGTTAGGGGATTTTCGGTACGAGCAGTACTTC. Residues: CASSLELGDFRYEQYF.

The chain recombines TRBV7-9 with TRBJ2-1; D is unresolved. The J call may be faulty, since TRBJ2-7 better matches the DNA end. The CDR3 runs to 15 residues. Germline V CDR1 and CDR2: SEHNR, FQNEAQ (reference sequence). This CDR3 is CASSPTTETTYEQYF. As DNA, the CDR3 is TGTGCCAGCAGCCCCACCACCGAGACCACCTACGAGCAGTACTTC.

The rearrangement uses TRBV7-2 and TRBJ1-3, with D hard to call. The germline V gene encodes CDR1 SGHTA and CDR2 FQGNSA. The CDR3 is 16 residues long. V was pared by 5 bases and J by 1 base, with 15 bases between. In DNA form, the CDR3 reads TGTGCCAGCAGCCCAGACGGACGGCTATCTGGAAACACCATATATTTT. Protein product: CASSPDGRLSGNTIYF.

The chain uses TRBV12-5 and TRBJ2-7; 9 bases align to TRBD1. Per germline, CDR1 LGHNT and CDR2 FRNRAP. CDR3 length: 15 amino acids. Trimming at V came to 4 bases and at J to 2 bases, leaving 6 bases not matched to a gene. The CDR3 is CASGSLGQGAYEQYF. The DNA for the CDR3 is TGTGCTAGTGGTTCATTGGGACAGGGTGCCTACGAGCAGTACTTC. Using reference TRBV12-5 and TRBJ2-7 for the parts outside the CDR3, the full variable domain is DARVTQTPRHKVTEMGQEVTMRCQPILGHNTVFWYRQTMMQGLELLAYFRNRAPLDDSGMPKDRFSAEMPDATLATLKIQPSEPRDSAVYFCASGSLGQGAYEQYFGPGTRLTVT.

The table lists this clonotype with a few counts. This chain connects TRBV27 to TRBJ1-1, with unresolved D. The CDR3 extends over 12 amino acids. Per germline, CDR1 MNHEY and CDR2 SMNVEV (reference sequence). V lost 6 bases to trimming and J lost 5 bases, with 10 bases between them. CDR3 protein: CASRSGGTEAFF. The CDR3 coding sequence is TGTGCCAGCAGATCGGGTGGAACTGAAGCTTTCTTT.

V gene TRBV4-1 combines with J gene TRBJ2-5; a weak D match, TRBD2 (6 bases). Germline V lookup: CDR1 MGHRA, CDR2 YSYEKL. This CDR3 contains 14 residues. V was cut by 5 bases and J by 5 bases, with 15 bases left in between. The CDR3, as DNA: TGCGCCAGCAGCATCCGGGACGCGGGGGAGACCCAGTACTTC. The encoded protein is CASSIRDAGETQYF.

This clonotype was seen at least ten times. The chain employs TRBV7-9 and TRBJ2-5; 7 bases map to TRBD1. CDR1 is SEHNR, CDR2 FQNEAQ, per germline (reference sequence). The trim removed 4 bases at V and 2 bases at J, leaving 13 bases unmatched. CDR3 length equals 17 residues. CDR3 nucleotides: TGTGCCAGCAGCTCCCTTTTCGGACAGGCTGATCAAGAGACCCAGTACTTC. As protein: CASSSLFGQADQETQYF.

This clonotype has more than one count but fewer than ten. The chain links TRBV7-9 to TRBJ1-4, with TRBD1 identical over 7 bases. This CDR3 is built from 14 residues. The trim removed 5 bases at V and 7 bases at J, leaving 7 bases unmatched. Per germline, CDR1 SEHNR and CDR2 FQNEAQ (reference sequence). The CDR3 loop reads CASSPWDSPEKLFF. The CDR3 nucleotides are TGTGCCAGCAGCCCCTGGGACAGCCCTGAAAAACTGTTTTTT.

In this sample, this clonotype turned up a few times. The chain employs TRBV27 and TRBJ2-5; 9 bases are shared with TRBD1. CDR3 length: 15 residues. CDR1 and CDR2 (germline): MNHEY, SMNVEV (reference sequence). The V segment lost 4 bases and the J segment 5 bases; nucleotides outside the gene matches: 8. CDR3 protein: CASSSPGTGLETQYF. As DNA, the CDR3 is TGTGCCAGCAGTTCGCCCGGGACAGGGTTGGAGACCCAGTACTTC.

V is TRBV11-2 and J is TRBJ2-1, with TRBD1 matching 9 bases. The germline gives CDR1 SGHAT, CDR2 FQNNGV. J was trimmed by 7 bases and V by 5 bases; bases with no gene match: 6. There are 14 residues in the CDR3. The CDR3 DNA sequence: TGTGCCAGCAGCCCTTTTGGACAGGGGAATGAGCAGTTCTTC. Translation: CASSPFGQGNEQFF.

There are many counts of this clonotype. A junction boundary mismatches the germline segment, possibly from a read error. The chain recombines TRBV5-1 with TRBJ2-2; the match to TRBD2 covers 7 bases. In germline, CDR1 is SGHRS, CDR2 YFSETQ. The CDR3 has 14 residues. The CDR3 loop is CASSPSGNTGELFF. The CDR3 nucleotides read TGTGCCAGCTCACCTAGCGGAAACACCGGGGAGCTGTTTTTT.

This clonotype was detected ten times or more. V is TRBV7-9 and J is TRBJ1-2; 8 bases match TRBD1. This CDR3 is built from 12 residues. The V gene's germline CDR1 is SEHNR and CDR2 FQNEAQ (reference sequence). Unmatched junction bases numbered 8, after V lost 10 bases and J lost 7 bases. CDR3 sequence reads: CATRQGIGGYTF. DNA of the CDR3: TGTGCCACTCGACAGGGGATCGGTGGCTACACCTTC.

The rearrangement joins TRBV4-3 to TRBJ1-5; unclear D gene. Per germline, CDR1 LGHNA and CDR2 YSLEER. The CDR3 contains 15 residues. The ends were cut back, 0 bases at V and 2 bases at J, with 8 bases in the middle. CDR3 in DNA: TGCGCCAGCAGCCAAGATCGGAACGGCAATCAGCCCCAGCATTTT. Encoded protein: CASSQDRNGNQPQHF.

This clonotype was recorded a few times. This chain links TRBV10-3 with TRBJ2-5, with 8 positions matching TRBD1. The CDR3 is 16 amino acids. The J segment lost 4 bases and the V segment lost 3 bases, leaving 10 bases of the junction unmatched. Germline CDR1 and CDR2: ENHRY and SYGVKD. The CDR3 loop reads CAISEPSQGGAETQYF. CDR3 in DNA: TGTGCCATCAGTGAACCATCACAGGGGGGTGCAGAGACCCAGTACTTC.

This sequence joins TRBV29-1 and TRBJ2-7; the D is unclear. The CDR3 is 11 amino acids. V lost 1 base to trimming and J lost 2 bases, with 3 bases between them. The V gene's germline CDR1 is SQVTM and CDR2 ANQGSEA. CDR3 sequence (DNA): TGCAGCGTTGAAGGCACCTACGAGCAGTACTTC. This encodes CSVEGTYEQYF.

To note about this clonotype: A junction end diverges from the germline sequence, so it may reflect a read error. The chain combines TRBV20-1 with TRBJ2-7; D possibly uses TRBD1 or TRBD2 (5 bases each). Germline V gene sequence: CDR1 DFQATT, CDR2 SNEGSKA (reference sequence). This CDR3 comprises 15 residues. The CDR3 nucleotides read TGCAGTGCTGGCCGAACCGGGACGGGGAGCTACGAGCGGTACTTC. Its translation is CSAGRTGTGSYERYF.

The DNA of the CDR3 is TGTGCCAGCAGTGAAGGGCCTGCAACTAATGAAAAACTGTTTTTT. Protein product: CASSEGPATNEKLFF. This sequence joins TRBV2 and TRBJ1-4; D remains unclear. The CDR3 has 15 residues. V was pared by 1 base and J by 0 bases, with 6 bases between. From germline, CDR1 is SNHLY and CDR2 FYNNEI.

This clonotype was detected a few times. The chain uses TRBV12-3 or TRBV12-4 and TRBJ2-3, with TRBD2 identical over 7 bases. CDR3 size: 15 residues. J gave up 5 bases and V 3 bases, and 8 bases lay outside the gene matches. CDR3 bases: TGTGCCAGCAGTTTTTGGGCGGGAGAGGTAGATACGCAGTATTTT. Its protein product is CASSFWAGEVDTQYF.

The chain combines TRBV5-6 with TRBJ2-5; D possibly corresponds to TRBD2 (5 bases). CDR3 length: 14 residues. V was cut by 4 bases and J by 0 bases, with 10 bases left in between. Germline V gene lookup returns CDR1 SGHDT and CDR2 YYEEEE. The CDR3 loop is CASSPTRDQETQYF. In DNA form, the CDR3 reads TGTGCCAGCAGCCCTACGCGGGACCAAGAGACCCAGTACTTC.

This rearrangement joins TRBV20-1 to TRBJ2-3, with 13 bases that match TRBD2. The germline CDR1 and CDR2 sequences are DFQATT and SNEGSKA (reference sequence). The trim removed 4 bases at V and 5 bases at J, leaving 6 bases unmatched. The CDR3 covers 15 residues. CDR3 bases: TGCAGTGCTACTACTAGCGGGGGGGCAGGAGATACGCAGTATTTT. Its protein product is CSATTSGGAGDTQYF.

The chain links TRBV4-1 to TRBJ2-5, with 7 positions matching TRBD2. V shed 0 bases and J 5 bases; nucleotides not matched to a gene: 6. There are 15 residues in the CDR3. Per germline, CDR1 MGHRA and CDR2 YSYEKL. The CDR3 loop reads CASSQESDGRETQYF. The DNA of the CDR3 is TGCGCCAGCAGCCAAGAATCAGACGGGAGGGAGACCCAGTACTTC.

DNA of the CDR3: TGTGCCAGCAGTTTGATATCCGGGACTCCCCAGTATTTT. Encoded protein: CASSLISGTPQYF. The chain joins TRBV28 to TRBJ2-3, with a weak D call TRBD2 (6 bases). Germline V gene lookup returns CDR1 MDHEN and CDR2 SYDVKM. The CDR3 sequence is 13 residues long. V was cut by 3 bases and J by 12 bases, with 16 bases left in between.